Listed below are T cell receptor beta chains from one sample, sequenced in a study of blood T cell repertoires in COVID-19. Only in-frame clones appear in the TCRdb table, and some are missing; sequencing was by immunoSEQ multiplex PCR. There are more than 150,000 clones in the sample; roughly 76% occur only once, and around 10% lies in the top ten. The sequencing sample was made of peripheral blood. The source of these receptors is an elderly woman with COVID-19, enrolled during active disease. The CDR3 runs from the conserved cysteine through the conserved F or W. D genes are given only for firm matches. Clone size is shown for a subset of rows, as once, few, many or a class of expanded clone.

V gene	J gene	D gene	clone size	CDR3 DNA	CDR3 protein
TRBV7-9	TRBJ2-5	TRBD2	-	TGTGCCAGCAGCGTGACTAGCGGGAACTGGGAGACCCAGTACTTC	CASSVTSGNWETQYF
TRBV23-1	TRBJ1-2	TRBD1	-	TGCGCCAGCAGTCAAGGCTGGACAGGGAATGGCTACACCTTC	CASSQGWTGNGYTF
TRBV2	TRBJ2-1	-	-	TGTGCCGGGGGAGGAAATGAGCAGTTCTTC	CAGGGNEQFF
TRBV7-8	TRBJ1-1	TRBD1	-	TGTGCCAGCAGCTCGACACCCGGGACAGGGGTGAACACTGAAGCTTTCTTT	CASSSTPGTGVNTEAFF
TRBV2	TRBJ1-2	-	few	TGTGCCAGCAGTGAAAAGCGCGGGGGGCTTAACTATGGCTACACCTTC	CASSEKRGGLNYGYTF
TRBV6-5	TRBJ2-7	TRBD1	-	TGTGCCAGCAGTTGGACAGGGGACGTCAACGAGCAGTACTTC	CASSWTGDVNEQYF
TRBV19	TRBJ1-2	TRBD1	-	TGTGCCAGTAGTATGCCCCACAGGGGGGCATATGGCTACACCTTC	CASSMPHRGAYGYTF
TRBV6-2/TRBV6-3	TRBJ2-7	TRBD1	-	TGTGCCAGCAGTCGGGTAGGGGGCTACTACGAGCAGTACTTC	CASSRVGGYYEQYF
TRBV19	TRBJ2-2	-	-	TGTGCCAGTAGTACCAGAGGGAGGCGGAACACCGGGGAGCTGTTTTTT	CASSTRGRRNTGELFF
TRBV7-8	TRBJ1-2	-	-	TGTGCCAGCACCCAGAGGGCCTTCTATGACGGCTACACCTTC	CASTQRAFYDGYTF
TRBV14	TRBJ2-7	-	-	TGTGCCAGCAGCCATACAGGGGAGCAGTACTTC	CASSHTGEQYF
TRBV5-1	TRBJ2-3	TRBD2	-	TGCGCCAGCAGCTTGGCACCGGCTCCGGGAGGGCAGGAAGATACGCAGTATTTT	CASSLAPAPGGQEDTQYF
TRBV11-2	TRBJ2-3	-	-	TGTGCCAGCAGCTTAGTCGGGAGTGGTGGGTATGATACGCAGTATTTT	CASSLVGSGGYDTQYF
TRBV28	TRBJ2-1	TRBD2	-	TGTGCCAGTTTGACTAGCGGCGAGGACGGGGAGCAGTTCTTC	CASLTSGEDGEQFF
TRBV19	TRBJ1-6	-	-	TGTGCCAGTAGTCATCAGGAATATAATTCACCCCTCCACTTT	CASSHQEYNSPLHF
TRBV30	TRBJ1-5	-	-	TGTGCCTGGAGTTCGACAGCCGGCAATCAGCCCCAGCATTTT	CAWSSTAGNQPQHF
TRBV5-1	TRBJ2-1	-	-	TGCGCCAGCAGCGCCGCTTCAGGGGCGAGCTACAATGAGCAGTTCTTC	CASSAASGASYNEQFF
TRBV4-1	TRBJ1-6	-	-	TGCGCCAGCAGCCAAGATAAGGGGGTAGGGCCCCTCCACTTT	CASSQDKGVGPLHF
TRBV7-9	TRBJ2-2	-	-	TGTGCCAGCAGTCACAGTTACACCGGGGAGCTGTTTTTT	CASSHSYTGELFF
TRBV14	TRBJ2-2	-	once	TGTGCCAGCAGCCAAGGCGCCGGGACGAACACCGGGGAGCTGTTTTTT	CASSQGAGTNTGELFF
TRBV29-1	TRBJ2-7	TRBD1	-	TGCAGCGTTGGGGGCGAGGGACAGGGACCATACGAGCAGTACTTC	CSVGGEGQGPYEQYF
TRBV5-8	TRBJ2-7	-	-	TGTGCCAGCAGCTTGTTGCGATTGGAGGAGTACTTC	CASSLLRLEEYF
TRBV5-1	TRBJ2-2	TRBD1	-	TGCGCCAGCAGCTTCGGGACAGGGTTCACCGGGGAGCTGTTTTTT	CASSFGTGFTGELFF
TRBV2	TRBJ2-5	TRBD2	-	TGTGCCAGCAGTCTTCGACTAGCGGGGGGACAAGAGACCCAGTACTTC	CASSLRLAGGQETQYF
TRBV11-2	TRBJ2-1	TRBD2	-	TGTGCCAGCAGTTGGACTAGCGGGGGGCTCAATGAGCAGTTCTTC	CASSWTSGGLNEQFF
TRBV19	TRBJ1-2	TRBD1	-	TGTGCCAGTAGTGTTGCCGGGACAGGTACCTTTGCTAACTATGGCTACACCTTC	CASSVAGTGTFANYGYTF
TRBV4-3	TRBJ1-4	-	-	TGCGCCAGCAGCCAAGATTCAGGGGATGAAAAACTGTTTTTT	CASSQDSGDEKLFF
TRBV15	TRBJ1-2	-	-	TGTGCCACCAGCAGAACTCCGTCCGGACAGTTATATGGCTACACCTTC	CATSRTPSGQLYGYTF
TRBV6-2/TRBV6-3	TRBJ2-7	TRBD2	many	TGTGCCAGCAGTTCCGGACTAGCGGGAAGTTACGAGCAGTACTTC	CASSSGLAGSYEQYF
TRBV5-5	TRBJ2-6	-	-	TGTGCCAGCAGCTTGGACATTGGGGCCAACGTCCTGACTTTC	CASSLDIGANVLTF
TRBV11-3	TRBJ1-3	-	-	TGTGCCAGCAGCTCTCCGGGGAACACCATATATTTT	CASSSPGNTIYF
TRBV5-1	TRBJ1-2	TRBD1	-	TGCGCCAGCAGCATAGGACAGGGCTATGGCTACACCTTC	CASSIGQGYGYTF
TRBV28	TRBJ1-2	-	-	TGTGCCAGCAGTTACCTGAGGGGCTACACCTTC	CASSYLRGYTF
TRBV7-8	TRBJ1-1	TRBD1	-	TGTGCCAGCAGCTTAGGGGGACAGCTTGAAGCTTTCTTT	CASSLGGQLEAFF
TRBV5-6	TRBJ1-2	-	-	TGTGCCAGCAGCCCAGGGCCCTATGGCTACACCTTC	CASSPGPYGYTF
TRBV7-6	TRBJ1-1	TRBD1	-	TGTGCCAGCAGCTTAGAAGGGGGACAGGGGGCTGAAGCTTTCTTT	CASSLEGGQGAEAFF
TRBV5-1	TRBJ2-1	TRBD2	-	TGCGCCAGCAGCCTTGGGACTAGCGGGAGGGTAAATGAGCAGTTCTTC	CASSLGTSGRVNEQFF
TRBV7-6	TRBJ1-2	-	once	TGTGCCAGCAGCTCCCTTGGGGCGGGGGGCCTAGAAGGCTACACCTTC	CASSSLGAGGLEGYTF
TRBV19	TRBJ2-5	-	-	TGTGCCAGTAGTACTAACCAAGAGACCCAGTACTTC	CASSTNQETQYF
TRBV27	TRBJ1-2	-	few	TGTGCCAGCAGTGGGGGGAGAGAGGGCTACACCTTC	CASSGGREGYTF
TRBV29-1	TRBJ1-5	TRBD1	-	TGCAGCGAACCCCAGGGGGTTGGCAATCAGCCCCAGCATTTT	CSEPQGVGNQPQHF
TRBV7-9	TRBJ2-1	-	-	TGTGCCAGCAGCTTAGTCTCTCAGGGAGGACTACAGTTCTTC	CASSLVSQGGLQFF
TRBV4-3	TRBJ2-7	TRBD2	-	TGCGCCAGCAGCCAACTAGCGGGGGGGCCGGGCGAGCAGTACTTC	CASSQLAGGPGEQYF
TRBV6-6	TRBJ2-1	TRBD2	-	TGTGCCAGCAGGGCCCCTAGCGGGAGAGGTGAACGTGAGCAGTTCTTC	CASRAPSGRGEREQFF
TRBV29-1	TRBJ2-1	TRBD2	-	TGCAGCGTTGAAGTTCAGGAGAGGTCGCTAGCGGGGGAATTCAAGCCCTACAATGAGCAGTTCTTC	CSVEVQERSLAGEFKPYNEQFF
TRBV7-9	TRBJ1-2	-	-	TGTGCCAGCAGGCCTTTAAAGGGGAGCGGGATGAACTATGGCTACACCTTC	CASRPLKGSGMNYGYTF
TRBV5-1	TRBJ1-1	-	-	TGCGCCAGCAGCTTGGGACAATCAGGTACTGAAGCTTTCTTT	CASSLGQSGTEAFF
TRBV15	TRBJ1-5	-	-	TGTGCCACCAGAAAACAGCACAATCAGCCCCAGCATTTT	CATRKQHNQPQHF
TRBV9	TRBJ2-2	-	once	TGTGCCAGCAGCCCCGTTTCGAACACCGGGGAGCTGTTTTTT	CASSPVSNTGELFF
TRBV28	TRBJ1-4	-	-	TGTGCCAGCGGCCGGGGAGGGGCCGAGGAAAAACTGTTTTTT	CASGRGGAEEKLFF
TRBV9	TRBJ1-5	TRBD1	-	TGTGCCAGCAGCCTCGGGACAGGGGGTCAGCCCCAGCATTTT	CASSLGTGGQPQHF